This T cell receptor beta chain was sequenced for a study of T cell repertoires in cytomegalovirus infection. Across the study: Signatures in public TCR beta sequences pointed to both CMV infection and matching HLA type. Findings and limits, study-wide: Cumulative frequency of public TCR beta families picked out carriers of CMV plus the relevant HLA.

TCRdb passed the reads through MiXCR, listing each CDR3 protein once. Among about 260,000 distinct CDR3 sequences listed, roughly 10% were seen once. In its sample, this clonotype was seen many times. No antigen is known for it. This CDR3 is 13 amino acids long. The J segment lost 4 bases and the V segment lost 6 bases, leaving 5 bases of the junction unmatched. This clonotype was sampled from a human donor in good health (CMV status not recorded). Some clones in this sample may be carry-over from other donors' samples. The chain is built from TRBV12-3 or TRBV12-4 and TRBJ1-2, with TRBD1 identical over 7 bases. Sequencing was performed on PBMCs. In DNA form, the CDR3 reads TGTGCCAGCAGCCCAACAGGGGTCTATGGCTACACCTTC. Its translation: CASSPTGVYGYTF.